The entry below gives a single TCR beta chain sequence along with its context. As yet, its antigen is unknown. The data are from a study of blood T cells in healthy people across ages. Broader study findings: Long-lived and aged donors differed, with more naive CD4+ cells and higher diversity in the long-lived.

A J-beta primer mix and a sample-barcoded 5' primer were used in a second PCR of about 7 to 12 cycles. Each cDNA molecule, via a template-switch adaptor with 12 random nucleotides, was tagged. MiXCR, applied by TCRdb to the 5' RACE reads, yields one record per CDR3 protein. The data contain about 620,000 distinct CDR3 sequences, approximately 52% of them singletons. V shed 8 bases and J 2 bases; nucleotides not matched to a gene: 7. Germline V gene data show CDR1 as MNHEY and CDR2 as SMNVEV (reference sequence). The CDR3 consists of 14 residues. Source material: blood. The genes are TRBV27 and TRBJ2-3, with TRBD1 matching over 7 bases. The sequence derives from an elderly woman in good health. CDR3 sequence (DNA): TGTGCCAGCCTCCCGGACAGGACCACAGATACGCAGTATTTT. Translating gives CASLPDRTTDTQYF.